Shown below are 14 T cell receptor beta chains from a single sample sequenced in a study of shared clonotypes between healthy human individuals. As defined, naive CD8 cells were CD45RO-negative and positively selected for CCR7, with terminally differentiated effector memory CD45RA+ cells excluded. Clones were sequenced by immunoSEQ multiplex PCR, and TCRdb holds only the in-frame ones, with some missing. Of approximately 1.9 million clones in the sample, 93% were seen once. The material sequenced was naive CD8+ T cells from PBMCs. The receptor source for this set is a man between 18 and 29 years old in good health. Some clones in this sample may be carry-over from other donors' samples.

This clone showed up just once. This sequence joins TRBV4-2 and TRBJ2-1; 9 nucleotides agree with TRBD2. CDR1 is LGHNA and CDR2 is YNFKEQ in the germline V gene. The V segment lost 0 bases and the J segment 2 bases; nucleotides outside the gene matches: 2. There are 16 residues in the CDR3. The CDR3 DNA follows: TGTGCCAGCAGCCAAGAGGCGGGAGGGCCCTACAATGAGCAGTTCTTC. Encoded protein: CASSQEAGGPYNEQFF.

The chain couples TRBV7-9 to TRBJ2-3; maybe TRBD1 (6 bases). CDR3 length: 15 amino acids. Per germline, CDR1 SEHNR and CDR2 FQNEAQ (reference sequence). Trimming removed 4 bases from V and 0 bases from J, with 11 bases in between. The CDR3 region has the DNA TGTGCCAGCAGCTCAAACAGGGTTAGCACAGATACGCAGTATTTT. It is translated as CASSSNRVSTDTQYF.

This chain uses TRBV2 with TRBJ2-5, with 14 bases matching TRBD2. There are 18 residues in the CDR3. V shed 6 bases, J shed 4 bases, and the junction held 13 bases outside the gene matches. Germline values: CDR1 SNHLY, CDR2 FYNNEI. The CDR3 bases are TGTGCCAGCAGCGTAGGGACTAGCGGGAGTTGGAGCGCAGAGACCCAGTACTTC. Translation gives CASSVGTSGSWSAETQYF. Variable domain in full (rest from reference TRBV2 and TRBJ2-5): EPEVTQTPSHQVTQMGQEVILRCVPISNHLYFYWYRQILGQKVEFLVSFYNNEISEKSEIFDDQFSVERPDGSNFTLKIRSTKLEDSAMYFCASSVGTSGSWSAETQYFGPGTRLLVL.

The chain links TRBV19 to TRBJ2-5; 13 bases are a match to TRBD2. Germline V gives CDR1 LNHDA, CDR2 SQIVND (reference sequence). The CDR3 is made up of 16 amino acids. V gave up 6 bases and J gave up 4 bases; unmatched junction bases: 8. The CDR3 DNA reads as TGTGCCAGTAGCCTTCCGGGACTAGCGGGAAGAGAGACCCAGTACTTC. Translated, it gives CASSLPGLAGRETQYF.

J is TRBJ1-2 and V is TRBV13; D is ambiguous. V was clipped by 0 bases and J by 6 bases, with 14 bases between them. CDR1 is PRHDT, CDR2 FYEKMQ, per germline (reference sequence). There are 15 residues in the CDR3. DNA of the CDR3: TGTGCCAGCAGCTTAGGCCTCATAATGATGAATGGCTACACCTTC. This translates into CASSLGLIMMNGYTF.

DNA of the CDR3: TGTGCCAGCAGCTTAGGCGGTAATAGCGGGACCTACGAGCAGTACTTC. This sequence encodes CASSLGGNSGTYEQYF. The rearrangement joins TRBV11-3 to TRBJ2-7, with 8 bases matching TRBD2. This CDR3 spans 16 amino acids. Trimming removed 1 base from V and 2 bases from J; junction bases left unmatched: 7. Germline V gene data show CDR1 as SGHNT and CDR2 as YENEEA.

With respect to this clone: Other nucleotide sequences in the sample specify the same CDR3. The rearrangement links TRBV4-1 to TRBJ2-2; D unclear. The CDR3 loop spans 15 amino acids. V was trimmed by 3 bases and J by 0 bases, leaving 8 bases between them. CDR1 is MGHRA and CDR2 is YSYEKL in the germline V gene. The CDR3 sequence: CASSQGTTNTGELFF. Written as DNA, the CDR3 is TGCGCCAGCAGCCAGGGTACTACGAACACCGGGGAGCTGTTTTTT.

Only one count was recorded for this clone. This chain joins TRBV27 and TRBJ2-5, with TRBD2 matching 8 bases. CDR1 and CDR2 (germline): MNHEY, SMNVEV (reference sequence). With V trimmed by 6 bases and J by 2 bases, 8 bases remained unmatched. This CDR3 contains 15 residues. The CDR3 DNA sequence: TGTGCCAGCAGCTCGAAGCGGGAGCCTCAAGAGACCCAGTACTTC. Encoded protein: CASSSKREPQETQYF.

This chain connects TRBV5-6 to TRBJ2-1; the D is unclear. The ends were cut back, 0 bases at V and 4 bases at J, with 8 bases in the middle. CDR1 and CDR2 from the germline V gene are SGHDT and YYEEEE. The CDR3 runs 14 residues. As DNA, the CDR3 is TGTGCCAGCAGCTTGGCCATCGGGTACAATGAGCAGTTCTTC. It encodes CASSLAIGYNEQFF. The variable domain in full, completed from reference TRBV5-6 and TRBJ2-1, reads DAGVTQSPTHLIKTRGQQVTLRCSPKSGHDTVSWYQQALGQGPQFIFQYYEEEERQRGNFPDRFSGHQFPNYSSELNVNALLLGDSALYLCASSLAIGYNEQFFGPGTRLTVL.

The V gene is TRBV4-3, the J gene TRBJ1-5; 8 bases map to TRBD1. Germline V lookup: CDR1 LGHNA, CDR2 YSLEER. J was trimmed by 0 bases and V by 3 bases; bases with no gene match: 16. This CDR3 region has 20 residues. The CDR3 spells CASSQGYRGNPTSSNQPQHF. CDR3 nucleotide sequence: TGCGCCAGCAGCCAGGGATACAGGGGGAATCCTACGAGTAGCAATCAGCCCCAGCATTTT.

V and J are TRBV13 and TRBJ2-7; D is unresolved. V lost 2 bases to trimming and J lost 0 bases, with 14 bases between them. This CDR3 is 16 amino acids long. The germline V gene encodes CDR1 PRHDT and CDR2 FYEKMQ (reference sequence). The CDR3 DNA is TGTGCCAGCAGCTTAAACGGTGCTGGCGGCTCCTACGAGCAGTACTTC. Encoded protein: CASSLNGAGGSYEQYF.

The rearrangement uses TRBV7-3 and TRBJ2-2; D remains unclear. There are 13 residues in the CDR3. CDR1 SGHTA and CDR2 FQGTGA come from the germline V gene. Trimming removed 2 bases at V and 9 bases at J, with 10 bases between. CDR3 coding DNA: TGTGCCAGCAGCTTAGACACGGCGCGGGAGCTGTTTTTT. It is translated as CASSLDTARELFF.

A remark on this clone: Other DNA sequences in the same sample also yield this CDR3. The rearrangement uses TRBV2 and TRBJ2-7; D uncertain. The germline CDR1 and CDR2 sequences are SNHLY and FYNNEI. The CDR3 runs 10 residues. V was shortened by 5 bases and J by 3 bases, with 2 bases between the two germline ends. The CDR3 here is CASSNYEQYF. As DNA, the CDR3 is TGTGCCAGCAGTAACTACGAGCAGTACTTC.

This chain links TRBV7-9 with TRBJ2-7; D may be TRBD1 or TRBD2 (6 bases each). V was pared by 6 bases and J by 0 bases, with 15 bases between. The CDR3 is made up of 15 amino acids. Germline assignment: CDR1 SEHNR and CDR2 FQNEAQ (reference sequence). In nucleotides, the CDR3 is TGTGCCAGCAGTCCCGGGGGCGCAAGCTCCTACGAGCAGTACTTC. Amino acids: CASSPGGASSYEQYF.